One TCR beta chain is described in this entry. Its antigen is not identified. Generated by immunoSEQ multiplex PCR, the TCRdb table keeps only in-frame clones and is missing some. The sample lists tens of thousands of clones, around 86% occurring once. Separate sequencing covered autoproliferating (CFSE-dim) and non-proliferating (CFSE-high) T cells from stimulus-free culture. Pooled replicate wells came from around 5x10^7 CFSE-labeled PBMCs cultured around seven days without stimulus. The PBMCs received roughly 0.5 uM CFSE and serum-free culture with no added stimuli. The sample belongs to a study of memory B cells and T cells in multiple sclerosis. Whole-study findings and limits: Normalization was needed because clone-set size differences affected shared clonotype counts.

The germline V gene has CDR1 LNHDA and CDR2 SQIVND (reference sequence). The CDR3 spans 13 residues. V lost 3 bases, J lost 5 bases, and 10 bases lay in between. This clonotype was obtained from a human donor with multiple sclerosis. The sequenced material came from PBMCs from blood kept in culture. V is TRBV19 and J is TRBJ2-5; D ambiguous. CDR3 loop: CASSISSPETQYF. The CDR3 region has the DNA TGTGCCAGTAGTATTTCCAGTCCCGAGACCCAGTACTTC.